The 22 T cell receptor beta chains presented below share a single source sample, sequenced in a study of T cell changes during pregnancy in multiple sclerosis. The assay was immunoSEQ multiplex PCR, and TCRdb's table has in-frame clones only and misses some. The sample has tens of thousands of clones; about 89% are singletons. The sequenced sample was CD4+ T cells from peripheral blood mononuclear cells, obtained in the second trimester of pregnancy. These receptor sequences come from a female donor with multiple sclerosis, enrolled in a pregnancy study.

The V and J genes are TRBV5-1 and TRBJ2-3, with 7 positions matching TRBD1. Losses at the gene ends were 0 bases for V and 0 bases for J; bases not matched to a gene: 4. CDR1 and CDR2 from the germline V gene are SGHRS and YFSETQ. The CDR3 is made up of 16 amino acids. Written as DNA, the CDR3 is TGCGCCAGCAGCTTGGGGACAGGTGCTAGCACAGATACGCAGTATTTT. Translation gives CASSLGTGASTDTQYF.

The gene calls are TRBV28 and TRBJ1-2; 10 bases fit TRBD1. The CDR3 has 15 residues. The V gene's germline CDR1 is MDHEN and CDR2 SYDVKM. V dropped 3 bases and J dropped 4; count of bases not matched to a gene: 5. The DNA of the CDR3 is TGTGCCAGCAGTTTGACAGGGGGCCTGGTCTATGGCTACACCTTC. Translated, it gives CASSLTGGLVYGYTF.

The chain links TRBV29-1 to TRBJ2-2; 8 bases map to TRBD2. This CDR3 is 14 amino acids long. J was trimmed by 8 bases and V by 4 bases; bases with no gene match: 9. Germline values: CDR1 SQVTM, CDR2 ANQGSEA. The CDR3 coding sequence is TGCAGCGTTGGCGGGGGGCCTCAATCTGGGGAGCTGTTTTTT. It translates to CSVGGGPQSGELFF.

This chain links TRBV5-4 with TRBJ2-3; 12 bases are shared with TRBD2. With V trimmed by 4 bases and J by 6 bases, 6 bases remained unmatched. There are 15 residues in the CDR3. Per the germline V gene, CDR1 is SGHNT and CDR2 is YYREEE (reference sequence). The CDR3 bases are TGTGCCAGCAGCGACCTAGCGGGAGGGTATGATACGCAGTATTTT. This encodes CASSDLAGGYDTQYF.

The gene calls are TRBV6-5 and TRBJ1-5; the D gene is possibly TRBD1 (6 bases). Germline CDR1 is MNHEY and CDR2 is SVGAGI. Between the trimmed V and J ends, which lost 6 bases and 3 bases, there was a span of 12 bases. The CDR3 contains 14 residues. This CDR3 is CASRRTVDNQPQHF. DNA for the CDR3: TGTGCCAGCAGACGGACAGTAGACAATCAGCCCCAGCATTTT.

This clone was seen a single time. The rearrangement uses TRBV28 and TRBJ2-7; TRBD1 agrees at 9 bases. V was clipped by 11 bases and J by 7 bases; unmatched bases: 15. The CDR3 has 14 amino acids. Looked up from germline, CDR1 is MDHEN and CDR2 is SYDVKM. The CDR3 loop is CAGGPGQGIGEQYF. Here the CDR3 DNA reads TGTGCCGGGGGACCGGGACAGGGTATAGGGGAGCAGTACTTC. Combining the CDR3 with reference TRBV28 and TRBJ2-7 gives the whole variable domain DVKVTQSSRYLVKRTGEKVFLECVQDMDHENMFWYRQDPGLGLRLIYFSYDVKMKEKGDIPEGYSVSREKKERFSLILESASTNQTSMYLCAGGPGQGIGEQYFGPGTRLTVT.

This clone was detected a few times. The chain combines TRBV10-3 with TRBJ2-3, with 12 positions matching TRBD1. Germline V gene sequence: CDR1 ENHRY, CDR2 SYGVKD. The CDR3 loop spans 12 amino acids. Losses at the gene ends were 11 bases for V and 6 bases for J; bases not matched to a gene: 3. The CDR3 protein is CAVGQGADTQYF. The CDR3 bases are TGTGCCGTGGGACAGGGGGCCGATACGCAGTATTTT.

V is TRBV6-1 and J is TRBJ1-1; no definite D call. V gave up 2 bases and J gave up 1 base, with 8 bases separating them. Germline CDR1 MNHNS, CDR2 SASEGT. The CDR3 consists of 14 residues. The CDR3 sequence is CASSEYSRNTEAFF. CDR3 DNA: TGTGCCAGCAGTGAATATAGTAGGAACACTGAAGCTTTCTTT.

The chain employs TRBV4-1 and TRBJ2-3; TRBD2 agrees at 13 bases. V lost 4 bases, J lost 1 base, and 8 bases stayed unmatched. The germline gives CDR1 MGHRA, CDR2 YSYEKL. The CDR3 sequence is 18 residues long. The CDR3 DNA is TGCGCCAGCAGCCCCGGACTAGCGGGGGTGTTTGGCACAGATACGCAGTATTTT. Its translation is CASSPGLAGVFGTDTQYF.

DNA for the CDR3: TGTGCCAGCAGACGGGGGAGGGGTTCCTACAATGAGCAGTTCTTC. It translates to CASRRGRGSYNEQFF. The rearrangement uses TRBV5-6 and TRBJ2-1; TRBD2 matches at 7 bases. The germline CDR1 and CDR2 sequences are SGHDT and YYEEEE. V lost 5 bases, J lost 1 base, and 6 bases stayed unmatched. The CDR3 runs 15 residues.

The chain uses TRBV30 and TRBJ2-7; D possibly corresponds to TRBD2 (7 bases). Trimming removed 5 bases from V and 6 bases from J, with 17 bases in between. Germline-derived CDR1 and CDR2 are GTSNPN and SVGIG (reference sequence). The CDR3 consists of 13 residues. The CDR3 here is CAWVGAAGSEQYF. The CDR3 DNA sequence: TGTGCCTGGGTGGGGGCAGCGGGAAGCGAGCAGTACTTC.

V and J are TRBV5-6 and TRBJ2-7; D call uncertain. Germline CDR1 SGHDT, CDR2 YYEEEE. The CDR3 is 15 residues long. V was cut by 0 bases and J by 0 bases, with 10 bases left in between. CDR3 sequence: CASSLALRSSYEQYF. CDR3 in DNA: TGTGCCAGCAGCTTGGCTCTCAGATCCTCCTACGAGCAGTACTTC.

The J gene is TRBJ2-2, the V gene TRBV2, with 12 bases lining up with TRBD2. The CDR3 sequence is 17 residues long. Losses at the gene ends were 4 bases for V and 0 bases for J; bases not matched to a gene: 3. Germline-derived CDR1 and CDR2 are SNHLY and FYNNEI. The CDR3 spells CASSVPSGGANTGELFF. In DNA, the CDR3 is TGTGCCAGCAGTGTCCCTAGCGGGGGGGCGAACACCGGGGAGCTGTTTTTT.

This clone was seen only a few times. The chain uses TRBV5-1 and TRBJ2-1; TRBD2 aligns across 9 bases. The J segment lost 6 bases and the V segment lost 4 bases, leaving 8 bases of the junction unmatched. This CDR3 region has 15 residues. Looked up from germline, CDR1 is SGHRS and CDR2 is YFSETQ. The CDR3 is CASSPLAGLINEQFF. CDR3 DNA sequence: TGCGCCAGCAGCCCACTAGCGGGTTTAATCAATGAGCAGTTCTTC.

This clone has only one observation. The V call is TRBV19, the J call TRBJ1-1; 7 nucleotides align to TRBD1. There are 15 residues in the CDR3. Losses at the gene ends were 5 bases for V and 3 bases for J; bases not matched to a gene: 9. Looked up from germline, CDR1 is LNHDA and CDR2 is SQIVND (reference sequence). For the CDR3, the DNA is TGTGCCAGTAGTGCCCACAGGGGTGGGGACACTGAAGCTTTCTTT. Protein: CASSAHRGGDTEAFF.

In its sample, this clone was seen a few times. J is TRBJ1-1 and V is TRBV5-6; D remains ambiguous. Trimming cost V 1 base and J 4 bases, with 14 bases left between them. The CDR3 is 15 residues long. Germline V CDR1 and CDR2: SGHDT, YYEEEE. The DNA of the CDR3 is TGTGCCAGCAGCTTGTGGAGGGAGAGGGCCACTGAAGCTTTCTTT. The encoded protein is CASSLWRERATEAFF.

This chain uses TRBV6-1 with TRBJ2-7; TRBD1 aligns across 7 bases. The germline CDR1 and CDR2 sequences are MNHNS and SASEGT. The CDR3 runs 14 residues. V gave up 5 bases and J gave up 0 bases; unmatched junction bases: 4. This CDR3 reads CASSLRDSSYEQYF. For the CDR3, the DNA is TGTGCCAGCAGTCTCCGGGACAGCTCCTACGAGCAGTACTTC.

The rearrangement links TRBV4-1 to TRBJ2-1, with D perhaps TRBD2 (5 bases). The CDR3 has 15 residues. Germline loops: CDR1 MGHRA, CDR2 YSYEKL. V was cut by 1 base and J by 3 bases, with 10 bases left in between. CDR3 nucleotides: TGCGCCAGCAGCCAAGCAGGACTGGACTACAATGAGCAGTTCTTC. This encodes CASSQAGLDYNEQFF.

V gene TRBV7-6 combines with J gene TRBJ1-3; TRBD1 agrees at 11 bases. V lost 5 bases and J lost 4; bases outside the gene matches: 10. This CDR3 spans 17 amino acids. Per germline, CDR1 SGHVS and CDR2 FNYEAQ. CDR3 DNA: TGTGCCAGCAGCCCCACCGGACAGGGGGCGAGAGGAAACACCATATATTTT. Its protein product is CASSPTGQGARGNTIYF.

The V call is TRBV6-1, the J call TRBJ2-3, with 12 bases aligning to TRBD1. V shed 6 bases and J 3 bases; nucleotides not matched to a gene: 4. Germline V gene lookup returns CDR1 MNHNS and CDR2 SASEGT. The CDR3 covers 15 residues. The CDR3 region is CASSVGQGATDTQYF. The CDR3, as DNA: TGTGCCAGCAGCGTGGGACAGGGGGCAACAGATACGCAGTATTTT.

This clone came up once. The rearrangement links TRBV9 to TRBJ2-4; TRBD1 matches 12 bases. CDR3 length: 14 amino acids. The germline V gene encodes CDR1 SGDLS and CDR2 YYNGEE. J was trimmed by 8 bases and V by 3 bases; bases with no gene match: 3. For the CDR3, the DNA is TGTGCCAGCAGCGCCCGGGACAGGGGGCACATTCAGTACTTC. It encodes CASSARDRGHIQYF.

This chain connects TRBV18 to TRBJ1-1; 7 nucleotides align to TRBD1. The junction had 7 bases not matched to a gene; V was cut back by 6 bases and J by 6 bases. The germline gives CDR1 KGHSH, CDR2 LQKENI. The CDR3 consists of 13 residues. The CDR3: CASSRGTDPEAFF. The CDR3 DNA follows: TGTGCCAGCTCGAGAGGGACAGACCCTGAAGCTTTCTTT.